This T cell receptor beta chain comes out of a study of glioma-infiltrating T cells. This clonotype appeared many times. The antigen is unknown. Using RNA template, CDR3s of TCR alpha and beta were amplified with iRepertoire arm-PCR. Input was roughly 100-450 ng of tissue mRNA or PBMC total RNA. From the multiplex PCR reads, TCRdb called clonotypes with MiXCR, one entry per CDR3 protein. Among around 20,000 distinct CDR3 sequences listed, around 25% were seen once. Study-level results: Tissue-blood divergence was below expectation in non-neoplastic patients, above in gliomas. Tissue and blood shared very few CDR3 sequences.

V was clipped by 5 bases and J by 4 bases; unmatched bases: 5. Per germline, CDR1 KGHSH and CDR2 LQKENI. The CDR3 consists of 14 residues. The TCR was taken from a human donor with low-grade glioma or glioblastoma, undergoing nonglioma brain surgery, or in good health (not recorded which). The rearrangement uses TRBV18 and TRBJ2-1; 7 nucleotides align to TRBD1. Sequenced: glioma tissue, nonneoplastic brain tissue, or PBMCs (not recorded which). The CDR3 spells CASSSPGQYNEQFF. The CDR3 region has the DNA TGTGCCAGCTCATCTCCGGGACAGTACAATGAGCAGTTCTTC. The full variable domain, its missing parts supplied by reference TRBV18 and TRBJ2-1, is NAGVMQNPRHLVRRRGQEARLRCSPMKGHSHVYWYRQLPEEGLKFMVYLQKENIIDESGMPKERFSAEFPKEGPSILRIQQVVRGDSAAYFCASSSPGQYNEQFFGPGTRLTVL.